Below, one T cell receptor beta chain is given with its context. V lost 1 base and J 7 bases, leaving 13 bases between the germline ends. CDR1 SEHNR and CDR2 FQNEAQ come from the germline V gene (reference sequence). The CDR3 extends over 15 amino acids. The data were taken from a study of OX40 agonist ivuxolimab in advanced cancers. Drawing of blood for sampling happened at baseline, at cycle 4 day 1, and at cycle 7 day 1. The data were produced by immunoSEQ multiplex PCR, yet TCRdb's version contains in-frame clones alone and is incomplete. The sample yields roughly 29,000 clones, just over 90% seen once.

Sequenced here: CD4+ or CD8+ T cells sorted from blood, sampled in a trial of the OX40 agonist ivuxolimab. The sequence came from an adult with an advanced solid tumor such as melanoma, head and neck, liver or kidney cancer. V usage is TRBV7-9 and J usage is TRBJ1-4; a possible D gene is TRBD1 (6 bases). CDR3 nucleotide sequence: TGTGCCAGCAGCTTAGGGGGGCTTAGGAGTGAAAAACTGTTTTTT. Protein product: CASSLGGLRSEKLFF.